Here is one TCR beta chain with its context. Its specificity is not known. The data are from a study of tumor and adjacent non-tumor tissue in lung cancer. Germline V gene lookup returns CDR1 DFQATT and CDR2 SNEGSKA (reference sequence). The V and J ends lost 4 bases and 1 base respectively, with 10 bases between them. The CDR3 has 14 residues. This sample's RNA came from whole unsorted tissue. Three rounds of nested PCR, following a modified ARM-PCR protocol, produced the TCRbeta library. TCRdb reprocessed the multiplex PCR reads via MiXCR and lists one record per CDR3 protein. The sample includes 200,000 to 250,000 distinct CDR3 sequences, 60% to 75% of them seen just once. Findings and caveats of the study: TCR diversity was significantly greater in tumor than normal lung tissue.

V and J are TRBV20-1 and TRBJ2-2; D remains unclear. The sample taken for sequencing was lung tumor tissue. This clonotype originated in a man in his 60s with non-small cell lung cancer. CDR3 in amino acids: CSATSPQNTGELFF. The DNA of the CDR3 is TGCAGTGCTACCAGTCCCCAGAACACCGGGGAGCTGTTTTTT.